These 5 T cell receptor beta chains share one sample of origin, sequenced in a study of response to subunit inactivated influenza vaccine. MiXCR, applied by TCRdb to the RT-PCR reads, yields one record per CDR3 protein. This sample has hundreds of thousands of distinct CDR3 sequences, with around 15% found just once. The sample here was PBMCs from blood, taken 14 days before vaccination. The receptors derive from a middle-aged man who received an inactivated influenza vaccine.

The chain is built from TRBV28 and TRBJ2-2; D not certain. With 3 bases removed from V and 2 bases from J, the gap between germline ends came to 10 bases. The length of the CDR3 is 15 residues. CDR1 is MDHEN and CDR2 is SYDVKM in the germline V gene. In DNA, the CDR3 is TGTGCCAGCAGTTTGCCTGGAATCAACACCGGGGAGCTGTTTTTT. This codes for CASSLPGINTGELFF.

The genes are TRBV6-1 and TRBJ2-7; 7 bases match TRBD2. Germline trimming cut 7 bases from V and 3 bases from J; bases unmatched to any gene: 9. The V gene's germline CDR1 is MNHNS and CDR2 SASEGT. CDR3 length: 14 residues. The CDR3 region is CASILSRGSYEQYF. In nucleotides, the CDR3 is TGTGCCAGCATCCTGTCGCGGGGGAGCTACGAGCAGTACTTC.

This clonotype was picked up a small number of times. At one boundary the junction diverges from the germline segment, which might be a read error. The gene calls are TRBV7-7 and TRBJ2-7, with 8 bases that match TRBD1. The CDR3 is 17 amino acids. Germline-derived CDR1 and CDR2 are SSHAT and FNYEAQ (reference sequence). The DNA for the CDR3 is TGTGCTAGCAGCCAAATTATATTCGTGGACAGGGCCCACGAGCAGTACTTC. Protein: CASSQIIFVDRAHEQYF.

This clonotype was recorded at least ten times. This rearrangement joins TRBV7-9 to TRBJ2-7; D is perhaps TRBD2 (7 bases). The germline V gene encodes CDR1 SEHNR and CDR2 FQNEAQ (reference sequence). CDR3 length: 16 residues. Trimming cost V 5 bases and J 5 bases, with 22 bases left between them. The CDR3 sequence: CASSALPGGLKDEQYF. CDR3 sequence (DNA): TGTGCCAGCAGCGCGCTTCCGGGGGGCCTAAAGGACGAGCAGTACTTC.

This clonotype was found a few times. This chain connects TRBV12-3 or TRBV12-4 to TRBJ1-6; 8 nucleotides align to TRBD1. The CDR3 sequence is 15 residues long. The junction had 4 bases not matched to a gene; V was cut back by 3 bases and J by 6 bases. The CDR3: CASSFATGANSPLHF. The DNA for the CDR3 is TGTGCCAGCAGTTTCGCGACAGGGGCTAATTCACCCCTCCACTTT.